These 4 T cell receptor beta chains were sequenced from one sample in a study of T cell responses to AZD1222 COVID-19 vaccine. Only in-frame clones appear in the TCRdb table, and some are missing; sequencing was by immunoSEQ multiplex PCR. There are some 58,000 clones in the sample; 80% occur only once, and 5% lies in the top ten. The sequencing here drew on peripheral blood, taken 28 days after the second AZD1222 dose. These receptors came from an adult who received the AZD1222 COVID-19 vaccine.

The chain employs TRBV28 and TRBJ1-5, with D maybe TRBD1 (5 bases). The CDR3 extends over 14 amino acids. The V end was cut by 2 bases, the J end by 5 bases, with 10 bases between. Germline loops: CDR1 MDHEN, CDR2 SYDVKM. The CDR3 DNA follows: TGTGCCAGCAGTTTAGCGGGGGATTATCAGCCCCAGCATTTT. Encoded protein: CASSLAGDYQPQHF.

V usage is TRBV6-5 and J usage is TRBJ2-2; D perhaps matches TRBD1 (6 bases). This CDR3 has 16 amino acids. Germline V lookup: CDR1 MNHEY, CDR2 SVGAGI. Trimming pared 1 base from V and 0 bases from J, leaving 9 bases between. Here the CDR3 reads CASSYLKGANTGELFF. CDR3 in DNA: TGTGCCAGCAGTTACTTGAAGGGGGCGAACACCGGGGAGCTGTTTTTT.

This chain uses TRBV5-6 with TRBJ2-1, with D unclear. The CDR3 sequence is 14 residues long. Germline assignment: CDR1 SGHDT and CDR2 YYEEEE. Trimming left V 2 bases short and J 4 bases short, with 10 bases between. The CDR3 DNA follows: TGTGCCAGCAGCTTCAGACAAATATACAATGAGCAGTTCTTC. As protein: CASSFRQIYNEQFF.

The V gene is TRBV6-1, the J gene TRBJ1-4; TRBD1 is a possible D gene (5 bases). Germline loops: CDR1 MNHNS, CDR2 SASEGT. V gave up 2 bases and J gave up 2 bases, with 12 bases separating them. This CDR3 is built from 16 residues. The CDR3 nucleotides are TGTGCCAGCAGTGAACGTGGGGGACGGACTAATGAAAAACTGTTTTTT. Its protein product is CASSERGGRTNEKLFF.